Listed here are 19 T cell receptor beta chains from one sample, sequenced in a study of blood T cell repertoires in COVID-19. Some clones are missing from TCRdb's copy, which holds only in-frame ones; the method was immunoSEQ multiplex PCR. The sample contains fewer than 350,000 clones, roughly nine tenths of which appear only once. Sequenced input: PBMCs or T cells enriched from blood (not recorded which). The receptors here all came from a woman in her 40s who had recovered from COVID-19.

This chain joins TRBV5-1 and TRBJ2-4; the match to TRBD2 covers 11 bases. Germline-derived CDR1 and CDR2 are SGHRS and YFSETQ. The CDR3 contains 16 residues. The V segment lost 4 bases and the J segment 8 bases; nucleotides outside the gene matches: 11. Here the CDR3 DNA reads TGCGCCAGCAGCCCGGGGACTAGCGGAAGTAGGGACATTCAGTACTTC. Encoded protein: CASSPGTSGSRDIQYF. Variable domain in full (rest from reference TRBV5-1 and TRBJ2-4): KAGVTQTPRYLIKTRGQQVTLSCSPISGHRSVSWYQQTPGQGLQFLFEYFSETQRNKGNFPGRFSGRQFSNSRSEMNVSTLELGDSALYLCASSPGTSGSRDIQYFGAGTRLSVL.

In the case of this clone: This sample also contains other DNA sequences that code for the same CDR3. The chain employs TRBV3-1 (or the pseudogene TRBV3-2) and TRBJ1-3, with TRBD1 as a possible D gene (6 bases). Deletions cut 3 bases from V and 1 base from J, with 7 bases between. The CDR3 extends over 14 amino acids. CDR1 and CDR2 (germline): LGHDT, YNNKEL (reference sequence). The CDR3 DNA follows: TGTGCCAGCAGCCAGCAGGGGTCTGGAAACACCATATATTTT. This codes for CASSQQGSGNTIYF.

The V gene is TRBV25-1, the J gene TRBJ1-3; 7 nucleotides match TRBD1. This CDR3 spans 16 amino acids. The V gene's germline CDR1 is MGHDK and CDR2 SYGVNS. Germline trimming cut 4 bases from V and 0 bases from J; bases unmatched to any gene: 6. The CDR3 protein is CASSGGQALSGNTIYF. CDR3 nucleotides: TGTGCCAGCAGTGGAGGACAGGCGCTCTCTGGAAACACCATATATTTT.

The chain uses TRBV7-2 and TRBJ2-5, with a tentative D call TRBD2 (5 bases). Trimming removed 1 base at V and 4 bases at J, with 13 bases between. This CDR3 spans 15 amino acids. Germline V gene sequence: CDR1 SGHTA, CDR2 FQGNSA. The CDR3 sequence: CASSLVRAVGETQYF. As DNA, the CDR3 is TGTGCCAGCAGCTTAGTGCGGGCGGTGGGAGAGACCCAGTACTTC.

V gene TRBV30 combines with J gene TRBJ1-1, with a possible D match to TRBD1 (5 bases). This CDR3 spans 14 amino acids. Trimming took 5 bases from V and 0 from J, leaving 13 bases between them. Per germline, CDR1 GTSNPN and CDR2 SVGIG (reference sequence). The CDR3 DNA reads as TGTGCCTGGGGTTACAGGTCCATGAACACTGAAGCTTTCTTT. It specifies CAWGYRSMNTEAFF. Full variable domain (missing parts from reference TRBV30 and TRBJ1-1): SQTIHQWPATLVQPVGSPLSLECTVEGTSNPNLYWYRQAAGRGLQLLFYSVGIGQISSEVPQNLSASRPQDRQFILSSKKLLLSDSGFYLCAWGYRSMNTEAFFGQGTRLTVV.

This clone was picked up one time. The V gene is TRBV29-1, the J gene TRBJ1-2; 9 bases are a match to TRBD1. Losses at the gene ends were 4 bases for V and 5 bases for J; bases not matched to a gene: 5. There are 13 residues in the CDR3. The germline CDR1 and CDR2 sequences are SQVTM and ANQGSEA. The CDR3, as DNA: TGCAGCGTTGCTACAGGGGGCGAGTATGGCTACACCTTC. It specifies CSVATGGEYGYTF.

The CDR3 bases are TGTGCCAGCAGTCTAGGGGTTTTGATGAACACTGAAGCTTTCTTT. Protein sequence: CASSLGVLMNTEAFF. The V and J genes are TRBV27 and TRBJ1-1; D is perhaps TRBD1 (5 bases). The V and J ends lost 5 bases and 0 bases respectively, with 13 bases between them. Germline V gene sequence: CDR1 MNHEY, CDR2 SMNVEV (reference sequence). CDR3 length equals 15 residues.

DNA for the CDR3: TGTGCCAGCAGTTTTCCCCCAACAGGGGGCGCGATGGAGGGCTACACCTTC. It translates to CASSFPPTGGAMEGYTF. This sequence joins TRBV2 and TRBJ1-2, with 9 bases aligning to TRBD1. This CDR3 is built from 17 residues. Trimming took 5 bases from V and 8 from J; bases not matched to a gene: 18. Per germline, CDR1 SNHLY and CDR2 FYNNEI.

This chain links TRBV19 with TRBJ1-2, with D possibly TRBD1 on 5 matching bases. The CDR3 has 13 amino acids. Trimming took 6 bases from V and 3 from J, leaving 11 bases between them. CDR1 LNHDA and CDR2 SQIVND come from the germline V gene (reference sequence). The DNA of the CDR3 is TGTGCCAGTAGCGTAGGGGTCGACTATGGCTACACCTTC. Translation gives CASSVGVDYGYTF.

V is TRBV27 and J is TRBJ1-6, with 9 bases matching TRBD1. This CDR3 region has 14 residues. V lost 4 bases to trimming and J lost 14 bases; unmatched junction nucleotides: 9. From germline, CDR1 is MNHEY and CDR2 SMNVEV (reference sequence). The CDR3 coding sequence is TGTGCCAGCAGTTCAGACAGGGGGATATCAGCCCTCCACTTT. Its translation is CASSSDRGISALHF.

The CDR3 loop reads CASSLNDRGNTEAFF. In nucleotides, the CDR3 is TGTGCCAGCAGTTTAAACGACAGGGGGAACACTGAAGCTTTCTTT. The chain is built from TRBV6-5 and TRBJ1-1, with 8 bases matching TRBD1. This CDR3 comprises 15 residues. Looked up from germline, CDR1 is MNHEY and CDR2 is SVGAGI. V was clipped by 4 bases and J by 1 base; unmatched bases: 5.

This CDR3 reads CASSPGTTWAKNIQYF. The CDR3 DNA is TGTGCCAGCAGCCCCGGGACTACCTGGGCCAAAAACATTCAGTACTTC. This sequence joins TRBV13 and TRBJ2-4, with 7 nucleotides matching TRBD2. This CDR3 has 16 residues. Germline values: CDR1 PRHDT, CDR2 FYEKMQ (reference sequence). V trimming: 5 bases; J trimming: 1 base; junction bases outside the gene matches: 8.

This sequence joins TRBV18 and TRBJ1-2; D is unclear. This CDR3 has 13 amino acids. CDR1 is KGHSH, CDR2 LQKENI, per germline. V lost 6 bases to trimming and J lost 0 bases, with 8 bases between them. CDR3 in amino acids: CASSLPSNYGYTF. The CDR3 nucleotides read TGTGCCAGCTCCCTACCCTCTAACTATGGCTACACCTTC.

The J gene is TRBJ2-7, the V gene TRBV5-5; TRBD2 matches 12 bases. Trimming removed 4 bases from V and 1 base from J; junction bases left unmatched: 3. Looked up from germline, CDR1 is SGHKS and CDR2 is YYEKEE (reference sequence). CDR3 length: 15 amino acids. In nucleotides, the CDR3 is TGTGCCAGCAGCACGACTAGCGGGAGTTCCTACGAGCAGTACTTC. Encoded protein: CASSTTSGSSYEQYF.

This CDR3 is CASSRGFYGAEPYEQYF. The CDR3 DNA sequence: TGTGCCAGCAGCCGAGGGTTTTACGGAGCGGAACCCTACGAGCAGTACTTC. The V call is TRBV7-8, the J call TRBJ2-7, with a possible D match to TRBD2 (5 bases). Trimming left V 5 bases short and J 2 bases short, with 22 bases between. Germline V gene lookup returns CDR1 SGHVS and CDR2 FQNEAQ. This CDR3 spans 17 amino acids.

The V and J genes are TRBV6-5 and TRBJ1-2; TRBD1 is a possible D gene (5 bases). The germline V and J ends were trimmed by 4 bases and 1 base, with 10 bases remaining between them. The CDR3 length is 14 residues. Germline V gene data show CDR1 as MNHEY and CDR2 as SVGAGI. The CDR3 sequence is CASSSDRSNYGYTF. CDR3 in DNA: TGTGCCAGCAGTTCCGACAGAAGTAACTATGGCTACACCTTC.

The chain uses TRBV5-6 and TRBJ2-7, with 14 nucleotides matching TRBD2. The CDR3 extends over 16 amino acids. Germline V CDR1 and CDR2: SGHDT, YYEEEE. V lost 0 bases to trimming and J lost 5 bases; unmatched junction nucleotides: 4. CDR3 nucleotide sequence: TGTGCCAGCAGCTTGGGACTAGCGGGAGGGTGGGACGAGCAGTACTTC. Its translation is CASSLGLAGGWDEQYF. Full variable domain (outside the CDR3, taken from reference TRBV5-6 and TRBJ2-7): DAGVTQSPTHLIKTRGQQVTLRCSPKSGHDTVSWYQQALGQGPQFIFQYYEEEERQRGNFPDRFSGHQFPNYSSELNVNALLLGDSALYLCASSLGLAGGWDEQYFGPGTRLTVT.

V and J are TRBV9 and TRBJ2-1, with 9 positions matching TRBD1. In germline, CDR1 is SGDLS, CDR2 YYNGEE. J gave up 7 bases and V 4 bases, and 6 bases lay outside the gene matches. The CDR3 runs 14 residues. As DNA, the CDR3 is TGTGCCAGCAGCTCCGGGACAGGGTATAATGAGCAGTTCTTC. Translating it yields CASSSGTGYNEQFF.

This chain joins TRBV5-6 and TRBJ2-1, with 9 bases identical to TRBD2. There are 16 residues in the CDR3. CDR1 is SGHDT and CDR2 is YYEEEE in the germline V gene. Trimming removed 3 bases from V and 2 bases from J; junction bases left unmatched: 6. CDR3 residues: CASSSTAGGAYNEQFF. CDR3 nucleotides: TGTGCCAGCAGCTCCACAGCGGGGGGTGCCTACAATGAGCAGTTCTTC. The whole variable domain, remainder taken from reference TRBV5-6 and TRBJ2-1, is DAGVTQSPTHLIKTRGQQVTLRCSPKSGHDTVSWYQQALGQGPQFIFQYYEEEERQRGNFPDRFSGHQFPNYSSELNVNALLLGDSALYLCASSSTAGGAYNEQFFGPGTRLTVL.